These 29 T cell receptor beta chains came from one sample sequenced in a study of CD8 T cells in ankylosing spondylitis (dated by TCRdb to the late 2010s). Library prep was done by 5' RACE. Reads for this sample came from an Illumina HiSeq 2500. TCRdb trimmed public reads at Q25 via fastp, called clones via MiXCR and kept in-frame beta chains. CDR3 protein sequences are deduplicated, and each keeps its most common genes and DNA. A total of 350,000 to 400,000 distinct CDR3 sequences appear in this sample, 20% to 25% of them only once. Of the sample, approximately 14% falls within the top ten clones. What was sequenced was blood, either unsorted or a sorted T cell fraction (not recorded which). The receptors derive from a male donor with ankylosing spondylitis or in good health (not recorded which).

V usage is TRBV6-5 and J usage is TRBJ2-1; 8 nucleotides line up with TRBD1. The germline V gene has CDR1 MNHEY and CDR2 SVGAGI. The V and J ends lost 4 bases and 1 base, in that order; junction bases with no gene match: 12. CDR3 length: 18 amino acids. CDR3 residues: CASSLSGTGVLSYNEQFF. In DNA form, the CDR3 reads TGTGCCAGCAGTTTATCCGGGACAGGAGTACTATCCTACAATGAGCAGTTCTTC.

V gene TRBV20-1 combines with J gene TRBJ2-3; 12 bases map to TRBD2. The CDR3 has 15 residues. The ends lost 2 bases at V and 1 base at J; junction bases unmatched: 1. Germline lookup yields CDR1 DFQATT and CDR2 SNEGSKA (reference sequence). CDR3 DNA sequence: TGCAGTGCTAGAAGACTAGCGGGGGGCACAGATACGCAGTATTTT. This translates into CSARRLAGGTDTQYF.

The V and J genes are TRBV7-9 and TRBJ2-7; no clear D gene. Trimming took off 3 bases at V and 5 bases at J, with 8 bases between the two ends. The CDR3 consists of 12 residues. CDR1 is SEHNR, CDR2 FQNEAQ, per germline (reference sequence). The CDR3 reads CASSLRPNEQYF. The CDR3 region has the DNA TGTGCCAGCAGCTTGCGGCCTAACGAGCAGTACTTC. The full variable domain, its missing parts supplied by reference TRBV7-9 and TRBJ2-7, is DTGVSQNPRHKITKRGQNVTFRCDPISEHNRLYWYRQTLGQGPEFLTYFQNEAQLEKSRLLSDRFSAERPKGSFSTLEIQRTEQGDSAMYLCASSLRPNEQYFGPGTRLTVT.

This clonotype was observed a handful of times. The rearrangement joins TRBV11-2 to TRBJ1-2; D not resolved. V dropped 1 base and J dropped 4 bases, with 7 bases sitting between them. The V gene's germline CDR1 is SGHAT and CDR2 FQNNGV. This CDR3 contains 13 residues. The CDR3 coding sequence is TGTGCCAGCAGCTTAGTGGCAAGCTATGGCTACACCTTC. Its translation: CASSLVASYGYTF.

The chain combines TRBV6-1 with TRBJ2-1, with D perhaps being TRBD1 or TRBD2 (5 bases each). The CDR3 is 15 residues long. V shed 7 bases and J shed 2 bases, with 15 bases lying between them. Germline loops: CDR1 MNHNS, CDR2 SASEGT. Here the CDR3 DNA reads TGTGCCAGCACCATAAACTGGGACCCCTACAATGAGCAGTTCTTC. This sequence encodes CASTINWDPYNEQFF.

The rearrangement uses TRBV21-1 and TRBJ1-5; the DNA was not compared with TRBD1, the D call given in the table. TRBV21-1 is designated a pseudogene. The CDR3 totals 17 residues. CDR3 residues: CASSPKGGKGLGQPQHF. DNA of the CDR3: TGTGCCAGCAGCCCTAAGGGGGGCAAGGGATTGGGTCAGCCCCAGCATTTT.

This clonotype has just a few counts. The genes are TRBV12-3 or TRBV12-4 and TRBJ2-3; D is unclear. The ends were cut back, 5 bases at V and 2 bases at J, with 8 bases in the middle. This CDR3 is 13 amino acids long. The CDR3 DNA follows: TGTGCCAGCAGTGCACACCACACAGATACGCAGTATTTT. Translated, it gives CASSAHHTDTQYF.

The CDR3 sequence: CASSLVVQGLLGEQYF. CDR3 in DNA: TGTGCCAGCAGCTTAGTAGTTCAGGGCCTCCTGGGCGAGCAGTACTTC. The genes are TRBV11-2 and TRBJ2-7; D may be TRBD1 (5 bases). This CDR3 region has 16 residues. CDR1 and CDR2 (germline): SGHAT, FQNNGV. V was shortened by 1 base and J by 6 bases, with 19 bases between the two germline ends.

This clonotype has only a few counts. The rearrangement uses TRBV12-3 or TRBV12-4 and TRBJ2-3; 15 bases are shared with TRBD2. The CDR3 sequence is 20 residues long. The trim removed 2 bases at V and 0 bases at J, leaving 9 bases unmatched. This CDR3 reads CASSLYPGTSGGPSTDTQYF. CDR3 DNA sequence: TGTGCCAGCAGTTTATACCCCGGGACTAGCGGGGGGCCGAGCACAGATACGCAGTATTTT.

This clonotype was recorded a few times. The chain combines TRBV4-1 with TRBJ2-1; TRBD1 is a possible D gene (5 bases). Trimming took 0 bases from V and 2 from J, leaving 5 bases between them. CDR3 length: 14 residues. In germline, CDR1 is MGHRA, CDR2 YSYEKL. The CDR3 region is CASSQEDTYNEQFF. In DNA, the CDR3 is TGCGCCAGCAGCCAAGAGGACACCTACAATGAGCAGTTCTTC.

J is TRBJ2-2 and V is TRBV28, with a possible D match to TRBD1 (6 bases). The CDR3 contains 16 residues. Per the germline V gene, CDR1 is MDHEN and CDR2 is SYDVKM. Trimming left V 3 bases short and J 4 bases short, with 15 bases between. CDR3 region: CASSFLSQGSTGELFF. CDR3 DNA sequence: TGTGCCAGCAGTTTCCTTTCGCAGGGGTCCACCGGGGAGCTGTTTTTT.

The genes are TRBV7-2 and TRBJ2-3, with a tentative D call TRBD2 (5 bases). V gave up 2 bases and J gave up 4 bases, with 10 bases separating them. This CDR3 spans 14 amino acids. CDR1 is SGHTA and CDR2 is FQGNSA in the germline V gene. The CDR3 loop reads CASSLPTSSDTQYF. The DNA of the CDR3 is TGTGCCAGCAGCTTACCTACTAGTTCAGATACGCAGTATTTT.

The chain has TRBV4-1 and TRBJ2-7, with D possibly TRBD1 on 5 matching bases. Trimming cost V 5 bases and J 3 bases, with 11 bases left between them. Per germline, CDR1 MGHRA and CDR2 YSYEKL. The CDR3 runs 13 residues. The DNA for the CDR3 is TGCGCCAGCAGCTCGGACACTGTCTACGAGCAGTACTTC. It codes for CASSSDTVYEQYF.

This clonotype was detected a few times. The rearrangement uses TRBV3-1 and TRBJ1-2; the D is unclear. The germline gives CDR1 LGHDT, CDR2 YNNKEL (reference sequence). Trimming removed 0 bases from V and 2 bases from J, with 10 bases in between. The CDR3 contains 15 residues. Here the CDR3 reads CASSQELGGNYGYTF. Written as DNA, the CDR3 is TGTGCCAGCAGCCAAGAACTAGGAGGGAACTATGGCTACACCTTC. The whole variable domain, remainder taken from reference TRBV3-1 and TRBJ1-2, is DTAVSQTPKYLVTQMGNDKSIKCEQNLGHDTMYWYKQDSKKFLKIMFSYNNKELIINETVPNRFSPKSPDKAHLNLHINSLELGDSAVYFCASSQELGGNYGYTFGSGTRLTVV.

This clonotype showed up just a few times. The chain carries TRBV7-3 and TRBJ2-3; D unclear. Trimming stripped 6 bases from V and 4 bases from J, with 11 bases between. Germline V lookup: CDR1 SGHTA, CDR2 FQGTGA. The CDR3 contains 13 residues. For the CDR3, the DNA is TGTGCCAGCAGGGATTCCGGCGCAGATACGCAGTATTTT. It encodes CASRDSGADTQYF.

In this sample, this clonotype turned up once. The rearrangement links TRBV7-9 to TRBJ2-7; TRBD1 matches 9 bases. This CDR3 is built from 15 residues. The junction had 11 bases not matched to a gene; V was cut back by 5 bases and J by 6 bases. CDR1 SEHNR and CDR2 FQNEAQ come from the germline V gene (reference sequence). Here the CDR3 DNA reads TGTGCCAGCAGCCCCCGGACAGGGGTAGGGGTCGAGCAGTACTTC. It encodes CASSPRTGVGVEQYF.

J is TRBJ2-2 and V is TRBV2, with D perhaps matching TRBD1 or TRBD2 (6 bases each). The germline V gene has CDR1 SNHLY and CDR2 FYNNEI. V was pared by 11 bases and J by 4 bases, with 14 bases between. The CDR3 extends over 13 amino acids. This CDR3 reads CAATRGGTGELFF. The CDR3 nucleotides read TGTGCCGCTACCAGGGGAGGCACCGGGGAGCTGTTTTTT.

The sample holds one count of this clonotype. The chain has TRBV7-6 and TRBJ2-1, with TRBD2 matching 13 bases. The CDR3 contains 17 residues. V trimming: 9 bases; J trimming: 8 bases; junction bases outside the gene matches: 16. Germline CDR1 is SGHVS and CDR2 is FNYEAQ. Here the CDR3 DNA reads TGTGCCAGTTCCCGTCCTCGACTAGCGGGGGGCGGCGATGAGCAGTTCTTC. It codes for CASSRPRLAGGGDEQFF.

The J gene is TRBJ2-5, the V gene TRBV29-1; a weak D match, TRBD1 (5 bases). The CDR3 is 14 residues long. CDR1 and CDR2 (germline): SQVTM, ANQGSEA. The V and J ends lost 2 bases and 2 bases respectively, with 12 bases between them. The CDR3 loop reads CSVELVDIQETQYF. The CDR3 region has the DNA TGCAGCGTTGAACTGGTGGACATACAAGAGACCCAGTACTTC.

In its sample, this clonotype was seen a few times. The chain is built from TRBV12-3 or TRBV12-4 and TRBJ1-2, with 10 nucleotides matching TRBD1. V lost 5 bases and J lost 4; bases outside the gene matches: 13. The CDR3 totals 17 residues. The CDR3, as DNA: TGTGCCAGCAGTGGACCGGGACAGGGGCCCCGGGGCTATGGCTACACCTTC. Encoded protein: CASSGPGQGPRGYGYTF.

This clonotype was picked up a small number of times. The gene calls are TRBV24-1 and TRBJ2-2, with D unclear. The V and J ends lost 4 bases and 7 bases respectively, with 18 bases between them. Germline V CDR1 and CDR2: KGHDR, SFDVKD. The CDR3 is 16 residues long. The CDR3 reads CATSDGPPGLGGELFF. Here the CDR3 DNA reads TGTGCCACCAGTGACGGCCCCCCGGGTCTAGGCGGGGAGCTGTTTTTT.

The DNA of the CDR3 is TGTGCCAGCAGCCGGCCGGACAGGGTGGAAGAGCAGTACTTC. This gives the protein CASSRPDRVEEQYF. V is TRBV7-9 and J is TRBJ2-7; 8 nucleotides match TRBD1. The CDR3 consists of 14 residues. Germline V gene lookup returns CDR1 SEHNR and CDR2 FQNEAQ (reference sequence). V dropped 5 bases and J dropped 7; count of bases not matched to a gene: 10.

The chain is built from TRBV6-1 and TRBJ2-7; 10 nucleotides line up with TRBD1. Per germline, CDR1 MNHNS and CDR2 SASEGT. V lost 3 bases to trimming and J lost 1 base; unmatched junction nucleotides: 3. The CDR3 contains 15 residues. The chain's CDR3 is CASSEGQGTSYEQYF. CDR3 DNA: TGTGCCAGCAGTGAGGGACAGGGGACATCCTACGAGCAGTACTTC.

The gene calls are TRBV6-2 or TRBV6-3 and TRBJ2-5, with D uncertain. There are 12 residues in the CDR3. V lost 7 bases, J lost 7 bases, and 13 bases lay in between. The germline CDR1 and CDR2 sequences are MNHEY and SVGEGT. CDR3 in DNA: TGTGCCAGCACCTCAACCGCGTGGACCCAGTACTTC. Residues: CASTSTAWTQYF.

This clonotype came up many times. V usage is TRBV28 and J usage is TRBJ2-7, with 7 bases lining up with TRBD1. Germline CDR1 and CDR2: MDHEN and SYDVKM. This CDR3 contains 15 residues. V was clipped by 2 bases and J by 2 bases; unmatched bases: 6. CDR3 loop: CASSLSQGDPYEQYF. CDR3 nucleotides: TGTGCCAGCAGTTTAAGTCAGGGGGACCCCTACGAGCAGTACTTC. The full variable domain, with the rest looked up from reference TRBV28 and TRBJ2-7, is DVKVTQSSRYLVKRTGEKVFLECVQDMDHENMFWYRQDPGLGLRLIYFSYDVKMKEKGDIPEGYSVSREKKERFSLILESASTNQTSMYLCASSLSQGDPYEQYFGPGTRLTVT.

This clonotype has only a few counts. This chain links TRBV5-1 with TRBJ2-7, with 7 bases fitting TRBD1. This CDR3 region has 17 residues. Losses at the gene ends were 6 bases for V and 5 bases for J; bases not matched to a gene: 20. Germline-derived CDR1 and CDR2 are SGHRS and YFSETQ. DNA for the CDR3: TGCGCCAGCACCCTCAGACCCGGACAGGACCGAGGTAACGAGCAGTACTTC. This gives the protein CASTLRPGQDRGNEQYF.

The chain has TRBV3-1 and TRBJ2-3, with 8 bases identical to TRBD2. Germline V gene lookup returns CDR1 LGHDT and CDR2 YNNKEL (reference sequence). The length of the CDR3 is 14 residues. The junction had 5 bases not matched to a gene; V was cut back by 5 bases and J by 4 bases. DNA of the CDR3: TGTGCCAGCAGCTCGGGACTAGGCCCAGATACGCAGTATTTT. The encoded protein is CASSSGLGPDTQYF.

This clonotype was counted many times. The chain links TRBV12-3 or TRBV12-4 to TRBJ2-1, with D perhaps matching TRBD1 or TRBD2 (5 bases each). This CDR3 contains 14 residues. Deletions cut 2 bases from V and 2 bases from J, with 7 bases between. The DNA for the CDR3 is TGTGCCAGCAGTTTACGGGGCACCTACAATGAGCAGTTCTTC. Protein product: CASSLRGTYNEQFF.

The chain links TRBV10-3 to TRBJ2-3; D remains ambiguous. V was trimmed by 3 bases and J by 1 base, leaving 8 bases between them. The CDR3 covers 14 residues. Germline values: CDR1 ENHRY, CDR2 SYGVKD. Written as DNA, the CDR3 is TGTGCCATCAGTGATGGGTCCCGCACAGATACGCAGTATTTT. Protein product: CAISDGSRTDTQYF.